The entry below describes one T cell receptor beta chain. These data originate in a study of CD8 T cells in Susac syndrome. The RNA, roughly 0.45 to 1 ug, was put through reverse transcription using random hexamers. MiXCR was run by TCRdb on the immunoSEQ multiplex PCR reads, yielding one entry per CDR3 protein. The sample records some 200,000 distinct CDR3 sequences, 90% to 96% being singletons. The CDR3 has 11 residues. Looked up from germline, CDR1 is SGHTA and CDR2 is FQGNSA. The V gene lost 6 bases and the J gene lost 6 bases, with 9 bases spanning the gap. The chain recombines TRBV7-2 with TRBJ2-7, with a weak D call TRBD2 (6 bases). Sequenced material: CD4+ T cells from PBMCs. This receptor was identified in a human donor with Susac syndrome. CDR3 sequence (DNA): TGTGCCAGCAGTGGGGGGTCCGAGCAGTACTTC. Encoded protein: CASSGGSEQYF.